The 10 T cell receptor beta chains listed next were all sequenced from one sample in a study of cytomegalovirus exposure and HLA in healthy donors. The PCR employed 60 Vbeta primers together with 13 Jbeta primers. Sequenced by immunoSEQ multiplex PCR; TCRdb stores in-frame clones only, minus some. The sample holds around 200,000 clones, more than 85% seen once. Sequencing was done on a sample of PBMCs. These receptors were obtained from a woman between 18 and 29 years old in good health and CMV-seronegative.

The chain is built from TRBV11-2 and TRBJ1-6, with D possibly being TRBD1 (6 bases). Germline V gene lookup returns CDR1 SGHAT and CDR2 FQNNGV. V lost 5 bases to trimming and J lost 13 bases, with 21 bases between them. The CDR3 extends over 15 amino acids. In DNA form, the CDR3 reads TGTGCCAGCAGCCCACCACAGGGACCCGACGGCCCCCTCCACTTT. Its translation: CASSPPQGPDGPLHF.

This chain connects TRBV9 to TRBJ1-2; perhaps TRBD1 as D (6 bases). The V end lost 6 bases, the J end lost 3 bases, and 12 bases lay between the germline ends. There are 13 residues in the CDR3. Germline-derived CDR1 and CDR2 are SGDLS and YYNGEE. CDR3 DNA sequence: TGTGCCAGCACAATAGGGGGGGACTATGGCTACACCTTC. Its translation: CASTIGGDYGYTF.

The rearrangement uses TRBV28 and TRBJ1-2; TRBD1 might be the D (5 bases). The CDR3 totals 14 residues. V gave up 7 bases and J gave up 0 bases, with 12 bases separating them. Germline V gene data show CDR1 as MDHEN and CDR2 as SYDVKM. In DNA form, the CDR3 reads TGTGCCAGCACCCCGACAGAAGCTAACTATGGCTACACCTTC. It yields the protein CASTPTEANYGYTF.

V gene TRBV15 combines with J gene TRBJ2-2; TRBD1 matches at 8 bases. This CDR3 is 13 amino acids long. V shed 9 bases, J shed 2 bases, and the junction held 2 bases outside the gene matches. CDR1 is LNHNV and CDR2 is YYDKDF in the germline V gene (reference sequence). DNA of the CDR3: TGTGCCACGGGGACAGGCAACACCGGGGAGCTGTTTTTT. It codes for CATGTGNTGELFF.

The V gene is TRBV4-3, the J gene TRBJ2-7, with 12 positions matching TRBD2. Unmatched junction bases numbered 9, after V lost 4 bases and J lost 5 bases. CDR1 and CDR2 from the germline V gene are LGHNA and YSLEER. There are 16 residues in the CDR3. The DNA of the CDR3 is TGCGCCAGCAGCCGACCGACTAGCGGGGGTGTAAACGAGCAGTACTTC. Encoded protein: CASSRPTSGGVNEQYF.

The DNA for the CDR3 is TGTGCCAGCAGCTTATTACAGACGAACACCGGGGAGCTGTTTTTT. Encoded protein: CASSLLQTNTGELFF. The gene calls are TRBV7-9 and TRBJ2-2; D is ambiguous. Per germline, CDR1 SEHNR and CDR2 FQNEAQ (reference sequence). The CDR3 is made up of 15 amino acids. V dropped 2 bases and J dropped 0 bases, with 7 bases sitting between them.

Here the CDR3 DNA reads TGTGCCAGCAGTCTGACAGGGAACTATGGCTACACCTTC. As protein: CASSLTGNYGYTF. V and J are TRBV6-1 and TRBJ1-2; TRBD1 matches at 7 bases. CDR1 is MNHNS, CDR2 SASEGT, per germline. The CDR3 has 13 residues. J gave up 2 bases and V 5 bases, and 2 bases lay outside the gene matches.

The sample holds one count of this clone. The rearrangement joins TRBV4-2 to TRBJ2-5, with 9 bases that match TRBD2. The V gene end was trimmed by 4 bases and the J gene end by 4 bases; junction bases not matched to a gene: 4. This CDR3 contains 14 residues. Germline loops: CDR1 LGHNA, CDR2 YNFKEQ. CDR3 nucleotide sequence: TGTGCCAGCAGCCCCGGGACTAGCATAGAGACCCAGTACTTC. Protein: CASSPGTSIETQYF.

The V gene is TRBV4-2, the J gene TRBJ2-5, with a possible D match to TRBD1 (6 bases). Trimming left V 1 base short and J 4 bases short, with 10 bases between. This CDR3 region has 14 residues. Germline V CDR1 and CDR2: LGHNA, YNFKEQ. As DNA, the CDR3 is TGTGCCAGCAGCCAAGGACAGGCCGGAGAGACCCAGTACTTC. It specifies CASSQGQAGETQYF.

This chain uses TRBV15 with TRBJ1-5; 8 positions agree with TRBD1. Germline CDR1 LNHNV, CDR2 YYDKDF (reference sequence). This CDR3 has 18 residues. V shed 3 bases, J shed 6 bases, and the junction held 16 bases outside the gene matches. The CDR3 is CATSRDHNSDRESQPQHF. The CDR3 DNA is TGTGCCACCAGCAGGGACCACAACTCGGACAGGGAAAGTCAGCCCCAGCATTTT.